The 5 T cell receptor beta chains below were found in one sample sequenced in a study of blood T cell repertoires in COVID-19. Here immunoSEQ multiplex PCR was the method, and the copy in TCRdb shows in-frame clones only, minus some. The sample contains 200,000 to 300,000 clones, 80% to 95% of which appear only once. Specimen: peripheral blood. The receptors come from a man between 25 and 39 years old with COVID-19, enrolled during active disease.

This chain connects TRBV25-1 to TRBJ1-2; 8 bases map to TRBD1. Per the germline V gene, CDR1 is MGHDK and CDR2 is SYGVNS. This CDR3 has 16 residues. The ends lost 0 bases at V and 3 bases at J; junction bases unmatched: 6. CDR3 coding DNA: TGTGCCAGCAGTGAATATGGAGTGGGACAGGACTATGGCTACACCTTC. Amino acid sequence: CASSEYGVGQDYGYTF.

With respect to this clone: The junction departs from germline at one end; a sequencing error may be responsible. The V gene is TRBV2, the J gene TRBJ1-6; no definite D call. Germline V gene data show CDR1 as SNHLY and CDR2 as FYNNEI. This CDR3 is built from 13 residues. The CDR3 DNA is TGTGCCAGCAGAGAAGACGGGAATTCACCCCTCCACTTT. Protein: CASREDGNSPLHF.

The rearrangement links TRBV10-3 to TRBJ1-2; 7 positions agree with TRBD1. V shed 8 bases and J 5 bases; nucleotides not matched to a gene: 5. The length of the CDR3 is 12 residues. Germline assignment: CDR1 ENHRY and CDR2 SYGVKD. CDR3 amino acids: CAISSQGYGYTF. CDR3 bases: TGTGCCATCTCATCACAGGGGTATGGCTACACCTTC.

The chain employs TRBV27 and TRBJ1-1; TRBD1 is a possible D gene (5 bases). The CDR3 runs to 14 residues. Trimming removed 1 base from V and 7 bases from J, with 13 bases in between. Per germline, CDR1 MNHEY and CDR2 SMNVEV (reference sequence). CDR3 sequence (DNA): TGTGCCAGCAGTTTATACCAGGGATCAATTGAAGCTTTCTTT. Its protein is CASSLYQGSIEAFF.

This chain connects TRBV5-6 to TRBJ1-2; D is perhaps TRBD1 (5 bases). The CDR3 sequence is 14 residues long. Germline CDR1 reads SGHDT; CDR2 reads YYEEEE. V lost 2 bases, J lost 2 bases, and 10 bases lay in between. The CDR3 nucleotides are TGTGCCAGCAGCTTAGTACGGGGGAACTATGGCTACACCTTC. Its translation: CASSLVRGNYGYTF.